One sample yielded the 17 T cell receptor beta chains listed below, sequenced in a study of T-cell reconstitution after alpha-beta-depleted transplantation in children (dated by TCRdb to the mid-2010s). Taken with the paper, the label for treatment or condition translates to: allogeneic hematopoietic cell transplantation with graft depleted of TCRalphabeta T cells and CD19 B cells. Receptor amplification or capture employed PCR. The sequencer listed for this sample is Illumina HiSeq 2500. TCR library preparation used molecular barcoding, with unique molecular identifiers applied to normalize quantification of the TCRbeta repertoire. TCRdb itself trimmed the public reads at Q25 with fastp, ran MiXCR and retained productive beta chains. Duplicate CDR3 protein sequences are folded into a single record with the most common DNA and genes. Within this sample are 250,000 to 400,000 distinct CDR3 sequences, with approximately 20% of them counted one time only. The ten largest clones capture approximately 11% of the sample.

The sequencing here drew on PBMCs, mostly from graft donor cells, taken 180 days after TCRalphabeta/CD19-depleted stem cell transplant. These receptors were obtained from a male patient younger than 18 who had a stem cell transplant for acute lymphoblastic leukemia, so the T cells may come from the graft donor.

This chain connects TRBV3-1 to TRBJ2-2, with 8 bases that match TRBD1. V dropped 8 bases and J dropped 4; count of bases not matched to a gene: 6. Germline V lookup: CDR1 LGHDT, CDR2 YNNKEL (reference sequence). The CDR3 runs 14 residues. CDR3 loop: CASRWTGITGELFF. In DNA, the CDR3 is TGTGCCAGCCGATGGACAGGGATCACCGGGGAGCTGTTTTTT.

This clonotype occurred a few times. The V gene is TRBV20-1, the J gene TRBJ2-3, with a possible D match to TRBD1 (5 bases). V was trimmed by 1 base and J by 2 bases, leaving 10 bases between them. The germline V gene has CDR1 DFQATT and CDR2 SNEGSKA (reference sequence). CDR3 length equals 14 residues. In DNA form, the CDR3 reads TGCAGTGCTAGAGCCTGGACATCCACAGATACGCAGTATTTT. Translating gives CSARAWTSTDTQYF.

Only a few counts were recorded for this clonotype. The V call is TRBV5-1, the J call TRBJ1-1; no clear D gene. The CDR3 is 14 residues long. V dropped 0 bases and J dropped 1 base, with 7 bases sitting between them. CDR1 and CDR2 (germline): SGHRS, YFSETQ. The CDR3 sequence: CASSLAWENTEAFF. In DNA form, the CDR3 reads TGCGCCAGCAGCTTGGCCTGGGAGAACACTGAAGCTTTCTTT.

This clonotype was observed a few times. The V and J genes are TRBV29-1 and TRBJ2-7; 9 nucleotides match TRBD1. Germline values: CDR1 SQVTM, CDR2 ANQGSEA. Unmatched junction bases numbered 6, after V lost 6 bases and J lost 3 bases. The CDR3 length is 13 residues. This chain's CDR3 is CSVNRGRGYEQYF. DNA for the CDR3: TGCAGCGTGAACAGGGGGCGAGGCTACGAGCAGTACTTC.

The gene calls are TRBV20-1 and TRBJ2-3; D ambiguous. The V and J ends lost 3 bases and 6 bases respectively, with 7 bases between them. Germline assignment: CDR1 DFQATT and CDR2 SNEGSKA (reference sequence). CDR3 size: 11 residues. The CDR3 DNA follows: TGCAGTGCTAGCAAACTGGATACGCAGTATTTT. This encodes CSASKLDTQYF.

This clonotype has only a few counts. The V gene is TRBV7-9, the J gene TRBJ1-5; 9 positions agree with TRBD1. Germline CDR1 is SEHNR and CDR2 is FQNEAQ (reference sequence). V lost 1 base, J lost 5 bases, and 6 bases stayed unmatched. This CDR3 is built from 16 residues. As DNA, the CDR3 is TGTGCCAGCAGCTTAGTTGGGACAGGGCACGATCAGCCCCAGCATTTT. This codes for CASSLVGTGHDQPQHF.

The chain links TRBV24-1 to TRBJ2-5; the D gene is possibly TRBD1 (5 bases). CDR1 KGHDR and CDR2 SFDVKD come from the germline V gene. CDR3 length: 17 residues. Deletions cut 0 bases from V and 0 bases from J, with 13 bases between. The CDR3 sequence: CATSDLASGRDQETQYF. CDR3 in DNA: TGTGCCACCAGTGATTTGGCATCGGGCAGGGACCAAGAGACCCAGTACTTC.

This clonotype appeared a few times. V gene TRBV7-2 combines with J gene TRBJ1-2; D gene uncertain. Germline V gene lookup returns CDR1 SGHTA and CDR2 FQGNSA. V was shortened by 5 bases and J by 1 base, with 5 bases between the two germline ends. There are 12 residues in the CDR3. The CDR3 loop is CASSPNNYGYTF. DNA for the CDR3: TGTGCCAGCAGCCCTAATAACTATGGCTACACCTTC.

This clonotype was counted only a few times. The chain carries TRBV5-6 and TRBJ1-6; D unresolved. Germline V gives CDR1 SGHDT, CDR2 YYEEEE. The CDR3 runs 17 residues. V lost 2 bases and J lost 0, with 12 bases in between. The CDR3 nucleotides read TGTGCCAGCAGCTTATCGGGGAAGATCTCCTATAATTCACCCCTCCACTTT. This codes for CASSLSGKISYNSPLHF.

This clonotype was found a few times. The chain uses TRBV12-3 or TRBV12-4 and TRBJ2-7; D remains ambiguous. Between the trimmed V and J ends, which lost 6 bases and 3 bases, there was a span of 9 bases. The CDR3 covers 12 residues. CDR3 DNA sequence: TGTGCCAGCAGCCCCTCCAACTACGAGCAGTACTTC. Translating gives CASSPSNYEQYF.

This clonotype was seen a handful of times. The chain recombines TRBV28 with TRBJ2-2, with unresolved D. The V gene's germline CDR1 is MDHEN and CDR2 SYDVKM. The CDR3 is made up of 13 amino acids. The CDR3: CASGGVNTGELFF. Written as DNA, the CDR3 is TGTGCTTCGGGCGGAGTGAACACCGGGGAGCTGTTTTTT.

The CDR3 nucleotides are TGCGCCAGCAGCTTGGGGACTAGACGAGTCACCACAGATACGCAGTATTTT. Protein product: CASSLGTRRVTTDTQYF. The genes are TRBV5-1 and TRBJ2-3; 7 bases map to TRBD2. The CDR3 extends over 17 amino acids. The germline V gene has CDR1 SGHRS and CDR2 YFSETQ. V was clipped by 0 bases and J by 2 bases; unmatched bases: 9.

This clonotype was counted many times. The chain employs TRBV10-2 and TRBJ2-1; TRBD2 agrees at 9 bases. The V and J ends lost 6 bases and 0 bases, in that order; junction bases with no gene match: 9. Germline CDR1 WSHSY, CDR2 SAAADI. This CDR3 has 17 residues. For the CDR3, the DNA is TGCGCCAGCAGGAGAACCCGTAGCGGGGGCTCCTACAATGAGCAGTTCTTC. Protein sequence: CASRRTRSGGSYNEQFF.

The chain employs TRBV5-5 and TRBJ1-1; TRBD1 might be the D (6 bases). Per the germline V gene, CDR1 is SGHKS and CDR2 is YYEKEE (reference sequence). V shed 1 base and J shed 10 bases, with 20 bases lying between them. This CDR3 is built from 15 residues. In DNA form, the CDR3 reads TGTGCCAGCAGCTTGATGGGGGCCCTGGTTTCTACAGCTTTCTTT. Protein product: CASSLMGALVSTAFF.

This chain connects TRBV20-1 to TRBJ1-2, with a possible D match to TRBD1 (6 bases). Looked up from germline, CDR1 is DFQATT and CDR2 is SNEGSKA (reference sequence). V lost 5 bases and J 2 bases, leaving 12 bases between the germline ends. The CDR3 covers 13 residues. The chain's CDR3 is CSALRQENYGYTF. Here the CDR3 DNA reads TGCAGTGCTCTCCGACAGGAAAACTATGGCTACACCTTC.

This clonotype was seen a handful of times. The genes are TRBV4-2 and TRBJ2-1, with 10 bases matching TRBD1. CDR1 LGHNA and CDR2 YNFKEQ come from the germline V gene. Trimming cost V 1 base and J 5 bases; bases outside gene matches: 5. This CDR3 is 16 amino acids long. The CDR3 loop is CASSQVGTGDHNEQFF. The CDR3 DNA sequence: TGTGCCAGCAGCCAAGTTGGGACAGGGGATCACAATGAGCAGTTCTTC.

This clonotype was found a few times. The chain recombines TRBV15 with TRBJ1-1; D remains unclear. The germline V gene has CDR1 LNHNV and CDR2 YYDKDF (reference sequence). The CDR3 runs to 15 residues. V was pared by 1 base and J by 1 base, with 10 bases between. The chain's CDR3 is CATSRVEGSNTEAFF. In DNA, the CDR3 is TGTGCCACCAGCAGAGTGGAGGGTTCGAACACTGAAGCTTTCTTT.